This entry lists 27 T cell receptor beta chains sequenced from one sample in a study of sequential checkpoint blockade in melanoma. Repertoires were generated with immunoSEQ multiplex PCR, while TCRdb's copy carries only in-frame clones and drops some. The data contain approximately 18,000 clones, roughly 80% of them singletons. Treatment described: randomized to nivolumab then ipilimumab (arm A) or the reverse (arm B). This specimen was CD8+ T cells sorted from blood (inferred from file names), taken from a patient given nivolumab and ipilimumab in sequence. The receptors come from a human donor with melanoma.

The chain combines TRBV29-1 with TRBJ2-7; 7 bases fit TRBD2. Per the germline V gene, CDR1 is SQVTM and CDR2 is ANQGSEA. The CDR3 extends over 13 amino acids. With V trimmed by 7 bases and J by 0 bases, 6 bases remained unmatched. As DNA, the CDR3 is TGCAGCGCTCTAGCGGCTAGCTCCTACGAGCAGTACTTC. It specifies CSALAASSYEQYF.

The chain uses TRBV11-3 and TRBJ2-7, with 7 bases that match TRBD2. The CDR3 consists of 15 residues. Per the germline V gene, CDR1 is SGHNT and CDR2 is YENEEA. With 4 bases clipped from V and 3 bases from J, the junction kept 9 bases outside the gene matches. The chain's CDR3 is CASSSSAGDNYEQYF. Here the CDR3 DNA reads TGTGCCAGCAGCTCCTCGGCGGGAGACAACTACGAGCAGTACTTC.

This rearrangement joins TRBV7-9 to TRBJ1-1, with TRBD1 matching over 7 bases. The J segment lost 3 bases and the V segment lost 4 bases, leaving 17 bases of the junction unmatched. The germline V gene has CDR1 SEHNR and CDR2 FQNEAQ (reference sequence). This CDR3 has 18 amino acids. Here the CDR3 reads CASSSYSGTALWDTEAFF. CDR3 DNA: TGTGCCAGCAGCTCCTACTCCGGGACAGCACTCTGGGACACTGAAGCTTTCTTT. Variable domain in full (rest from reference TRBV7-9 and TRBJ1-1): DTGVSQNPRHKITKRGQNVTFRCDPISEHNRLYWYRQTLGQGPEFLTYFQNEAQLEKSRLLSDRFSAERPKGSFSTLEIQRTEQGDSAMYLCASSSYSGTALWDTEAFFGQGTRLTVV.

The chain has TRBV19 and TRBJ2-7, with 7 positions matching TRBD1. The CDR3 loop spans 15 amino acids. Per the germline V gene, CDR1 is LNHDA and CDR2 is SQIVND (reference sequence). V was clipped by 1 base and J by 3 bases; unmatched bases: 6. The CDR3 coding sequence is TGTGCCAGTAGTATAGCCCGGGACAGCTACTACGAGCAGTACTTC. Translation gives CASSIARDSYYEQYF. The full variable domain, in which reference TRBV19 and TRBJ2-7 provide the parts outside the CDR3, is DGGITQSPKYLFRKEGQNVTLSCEQNLNHDAMYWYRQDPGQGLRLIYYSQIVNDFQKGDIAEGYSVSREKKESFPLTVTSAQKNPTAFYLCASSIARDSYYEQYFGPGTRLTVT.

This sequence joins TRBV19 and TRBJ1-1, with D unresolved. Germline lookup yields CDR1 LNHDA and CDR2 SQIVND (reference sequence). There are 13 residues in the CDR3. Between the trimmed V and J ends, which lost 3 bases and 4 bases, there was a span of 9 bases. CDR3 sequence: CASSITPITEAFF. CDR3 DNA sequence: TGTGCCAGTAGTATCACCCCTATCACTGAAGCTTTCTTT.

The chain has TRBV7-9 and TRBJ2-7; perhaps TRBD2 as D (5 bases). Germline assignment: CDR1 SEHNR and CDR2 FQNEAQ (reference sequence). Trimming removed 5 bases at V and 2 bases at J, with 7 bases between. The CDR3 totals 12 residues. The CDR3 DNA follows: TGTGCCAGCAGCCCCGGGGCCTACGAGCAGTACTTC. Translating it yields CASSPGAYEQYF.

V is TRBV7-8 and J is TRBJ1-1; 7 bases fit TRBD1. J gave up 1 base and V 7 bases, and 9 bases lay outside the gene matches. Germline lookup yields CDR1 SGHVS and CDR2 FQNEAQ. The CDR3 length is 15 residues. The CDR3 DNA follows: TGTGCCAGCACCGAAGACCCAGGGGGGAACACTGAAGCTTTCTTT. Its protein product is CASTEDPGGNTEAFF.

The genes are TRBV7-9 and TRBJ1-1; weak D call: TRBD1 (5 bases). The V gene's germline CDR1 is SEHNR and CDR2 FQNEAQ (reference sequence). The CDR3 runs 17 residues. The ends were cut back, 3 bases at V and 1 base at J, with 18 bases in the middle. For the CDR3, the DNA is TGTGCCAGCAGCTTCCCAGGGAAAGGTGTGCGGAACACTGAAGCTTTCTTT. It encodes CASSFPGKGVRNTEAFF.

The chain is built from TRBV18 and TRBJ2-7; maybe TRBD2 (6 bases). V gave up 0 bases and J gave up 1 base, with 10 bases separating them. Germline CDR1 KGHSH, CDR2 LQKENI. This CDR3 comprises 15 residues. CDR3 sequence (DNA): TGTGCCAGCTCACCACCCCGGGGGTTTTCCTACGAGCAGTACTTC. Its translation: CASSPPRGFSYEQYF.

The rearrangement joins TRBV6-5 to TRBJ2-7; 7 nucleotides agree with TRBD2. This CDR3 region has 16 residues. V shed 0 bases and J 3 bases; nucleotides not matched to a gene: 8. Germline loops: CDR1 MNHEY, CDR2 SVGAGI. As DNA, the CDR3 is TGTGCCAGCAGTTACTCCGGCCCCGGCGGGAGCTACGAGCAGTACTTC. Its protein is CASSYSGPGGSYEQYF.

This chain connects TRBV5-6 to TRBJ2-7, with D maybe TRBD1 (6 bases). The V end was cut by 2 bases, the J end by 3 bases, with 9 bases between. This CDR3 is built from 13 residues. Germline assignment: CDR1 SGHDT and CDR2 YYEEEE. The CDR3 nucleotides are TGTGCCAGCAGCTTCGCACAGGGCTACGAGCAGTACTTC. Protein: CASSFAQGYEQYF.

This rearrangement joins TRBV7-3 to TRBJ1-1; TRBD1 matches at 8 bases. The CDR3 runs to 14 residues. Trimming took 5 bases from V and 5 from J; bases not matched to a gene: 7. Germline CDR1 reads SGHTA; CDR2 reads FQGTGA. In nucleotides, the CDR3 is TGTGCCAGCAGCGCAGGACAGGGAGGAACTGAAGCTTTCTTT. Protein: CASSAGQGGTEAFF.

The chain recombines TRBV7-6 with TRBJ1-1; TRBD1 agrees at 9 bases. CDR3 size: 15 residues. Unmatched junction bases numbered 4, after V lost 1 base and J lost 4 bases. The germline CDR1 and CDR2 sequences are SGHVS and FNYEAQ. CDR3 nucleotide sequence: TGTGCCAGCAGCTTAGGAGAGACAGGGGGCACTGAAGCTTTCTTT. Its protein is CASSLGETGGTEAFF.

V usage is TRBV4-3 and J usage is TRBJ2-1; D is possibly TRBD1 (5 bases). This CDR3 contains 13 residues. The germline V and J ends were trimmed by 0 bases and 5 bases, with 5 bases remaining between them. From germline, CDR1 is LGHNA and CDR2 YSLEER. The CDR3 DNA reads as TGCGCCAGCAGCCAAGAAGGGGACAATGAGCAGTTCTTC. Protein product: CASSQEGDNEQFF.

The CDR3 spells CACRDWSLEQYF. Written as DNA, the CDR3 is TGTGCCTGTCGGGACTGGTCCCTGGAGCAGTACTTC. V usage is TRBV30 and J usage is TRBJ2-7; D might be TRBD2 (6 bases). The CDR3 loop spans 12 amino acids. V lost 6 bases, J lost 7 bases, and 16 bases lay in between. Germline loops: CDR1 GTSNPN, CDR2 SVGIG (reference sequence). The whole variable domain, filled in from reference TRBV30 and TRBJ2-7, reads SQTIHQWPATLVQPVGSPLSLECTVEGTSNPNLYWYRQAAGRGLQLLFYSVGIGQISSEVPQNLSASRPQDRQFILSSKKLLLSDSGFYLCACRDWSLEQYFGPGTRLTVT.

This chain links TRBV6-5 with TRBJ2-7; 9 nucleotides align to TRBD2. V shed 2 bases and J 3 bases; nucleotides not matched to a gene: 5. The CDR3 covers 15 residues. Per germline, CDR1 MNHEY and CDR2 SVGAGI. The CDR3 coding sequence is TGTGCCAGCAGTTACGAGGGGACTAGCAGCTACGAGCAGTACTTC. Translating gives CASSYEGTSSYEQYF.

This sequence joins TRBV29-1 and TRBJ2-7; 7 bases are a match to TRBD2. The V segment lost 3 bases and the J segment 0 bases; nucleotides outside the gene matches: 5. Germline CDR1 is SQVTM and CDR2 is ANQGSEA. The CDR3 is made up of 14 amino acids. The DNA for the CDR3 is TGCAGCGTTGACAGCGGGGCGGACTCCTACGAGCAGTACTTC. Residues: CSVDSGADSYEQYF.

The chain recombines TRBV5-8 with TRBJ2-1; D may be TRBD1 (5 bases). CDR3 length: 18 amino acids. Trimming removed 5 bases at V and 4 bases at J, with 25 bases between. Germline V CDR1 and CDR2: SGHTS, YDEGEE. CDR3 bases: TGTGCCAGCAGGGGAAAATTTCACGTGGGGCGAGGTTACAATGAGCAGTTCTTC. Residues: CASRGKFHVGRGYNEQFF.

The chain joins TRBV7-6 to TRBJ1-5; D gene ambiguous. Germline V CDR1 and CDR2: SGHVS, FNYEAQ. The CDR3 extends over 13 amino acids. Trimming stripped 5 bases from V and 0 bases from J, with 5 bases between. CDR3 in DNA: TGTGCCAGCAGCCGAGGTAGCAATCAGCCCCAGCATTTT. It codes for CASSRGSNQPQHF. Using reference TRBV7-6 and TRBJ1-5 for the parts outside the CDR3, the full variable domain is GAGVSQSPRYKVTKRGQDVALRCDPISGHVSLYWYRQALGQGPEFLTYFNYEAQQDKSGLPNDRFSAERPEGSISTLTIQRTEQRDSAMYRCASSRGSNQPQHFGDGTRLSIL.

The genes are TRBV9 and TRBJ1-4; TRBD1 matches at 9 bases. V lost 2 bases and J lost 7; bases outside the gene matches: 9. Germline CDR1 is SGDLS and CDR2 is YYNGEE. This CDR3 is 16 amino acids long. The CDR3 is CASSVGLEGQGEKLFF. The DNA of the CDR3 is TGTGCCAGCAGCGTGGGGCTCGAGGGACAGGGTGAAAAACTGTTTTTT.

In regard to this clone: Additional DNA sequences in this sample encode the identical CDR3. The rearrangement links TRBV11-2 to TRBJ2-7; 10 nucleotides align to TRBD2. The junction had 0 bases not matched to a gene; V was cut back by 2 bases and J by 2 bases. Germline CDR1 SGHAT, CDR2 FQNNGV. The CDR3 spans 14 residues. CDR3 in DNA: TGTGCCAGCAGCTTAACTAGCGGGACCTACGAGCAGTACTTC. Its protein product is CASSLTSGTYEQYF.

The CDR3 DNA sequence: TGTGCCAGCAGCCAAGATCGGTCAACTAATGAAAAACTGTTTTTT. Protein product: CASSQDRSTNEKLFF. The chain is built from TRBV4-2 and TRBJ1-4, with D hard to call. Trimming took 0 bases from V and 0 from J, leaving 5 bases between them. The germline V gene encodes CDR1 LGHNA and CDR2 YNFKEQ. CDR3 size: 15 residues.

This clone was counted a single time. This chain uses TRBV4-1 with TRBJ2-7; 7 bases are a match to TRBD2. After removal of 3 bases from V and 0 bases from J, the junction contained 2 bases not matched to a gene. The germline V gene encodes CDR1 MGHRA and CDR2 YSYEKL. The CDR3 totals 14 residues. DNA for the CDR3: TGCGCCAGCAGCCACACTAGCGACTCCTACGAGCAGTACTTC. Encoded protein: CASSHTSDSYEQYF.

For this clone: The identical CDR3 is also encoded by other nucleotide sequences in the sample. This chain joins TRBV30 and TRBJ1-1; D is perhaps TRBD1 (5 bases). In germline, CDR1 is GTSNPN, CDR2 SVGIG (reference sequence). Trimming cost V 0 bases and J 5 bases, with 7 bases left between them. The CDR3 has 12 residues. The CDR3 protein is CAWSVGGTEAFF. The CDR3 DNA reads TGTGCCTGGAGTGTGGGGGGAACTGAAGCTTTCTTT.

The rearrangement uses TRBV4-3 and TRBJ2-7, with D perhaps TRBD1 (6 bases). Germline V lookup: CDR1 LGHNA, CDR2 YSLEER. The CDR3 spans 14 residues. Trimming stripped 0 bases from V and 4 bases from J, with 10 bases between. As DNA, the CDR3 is TGCGCCAGCAGCCAAGATTTGGGGGCATACGAGCAGTACTTC. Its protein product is CASSQDLGAYEQYF.

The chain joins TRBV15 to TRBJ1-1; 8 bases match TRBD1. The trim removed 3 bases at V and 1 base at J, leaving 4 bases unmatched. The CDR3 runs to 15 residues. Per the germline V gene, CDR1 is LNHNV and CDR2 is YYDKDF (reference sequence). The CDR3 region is CATSRDRERNTEAFF. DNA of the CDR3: TGTGCCACCAGCAGGGACAGGGAACGGAACACTGAAGCTTTCTTT.

In DNA, the CDR3 is TGCGCCAGCAGCCAAGAAGCGGGGGGGTCCTACGAGCAGTACTTC. This codes for CASSQEAGGSYEQYF. The chain uses TRBV4-1 and TRBJ2-7; TRBD2 agrees at 10 bases. From germline, CDR1 is MGHRA and CDR2 YSYEKL. V shed 0 bases and J 1 base; nucleotides not matched to a gene: 0. This CDR3 has 15 residues.